This T cell receptor (beta chain) was recorded in a study of PD-1 blockade in classical Hodgkin lymphoma. The data were produced by immunoSEQ multiplex PCR, yet TCRdb's version contains in-frame clones alone and is incomplete. Of 30,000 to 35,000 clones in the sample, about 81% were seen once. Time point given: cycle 4 day 1 (C4D1), after about 6 weeks of nivolumab. Each patient relapsed following autologous stem cell transplantation, and prior brentuximab vedotin exposure differed. Thawed PBMCs were the source of CD4+ T cells, purified by magnetic negative selection. Germline CDR1 and CDR2: SGHNT and YYREEE (reference sequence). The length of the CDR3 is 12 residues. V was shortened by 0 bases and J by 6 bases, with 4 bases between the two germline ends.

The TCR was taken from a human donor with classical Hodgkin lymphoma. The V gene is TRBV5-4, the J gene TRBJ1-5, with D uncertain. The sample here was CD4+ T cells from blood, taken before the fourth cycle of nivolumab. The CDR3 here is CASSLDSQPQHF. The CDR3 bases are TGTGCCAGCAGCTTGGACAGTCAGCCCCAGCATTTT.